This T cell receptor (beta chain) was identified in a study of T cell clonality in common variable immunodeficiency. This clone was recorded many times. The antigen is undetermined. The read terminates 3 residues before the CDR3 end, so the remaining end is supplied by the germline J gene. TCRdb's table, derived via immunoSEQ multiplex PCR, lists solely in-frame clones and lacks some. The sample holds 35,000 to 45,000 clones, and no clone turns up only once. The CDR3 is 14 amino acids. Germline V CDR1 and CDR2: SGHRS, YFSETQ. V gave up 0 bases and J gave up 3 bases, with 9 bases separating them. Study-wide results and caveats: Shared TCRbeta clones were fewer between CVID subjects than controls. Links between repertoire features and CVID complications were heterogeneity-limited. Fewer deletions and N-nucleotide insertions were reportedly seen in common variable immunodeficiency TCR beta sequences.

This chain joins TRBV5-1 and TRBJ1-1; TRBD1 might be the D (5 bases). The sequenced sample consisted of peripheral blood mononuclear cells. The receptor was derived from a person aged 18 to 75 in good health. CDR3 sequence: CASSLGQIYTEAFF. The sequenced part of the CDR3 DNA is TGCGCCAGCAGCTTGGGACAGATTTACACTGAA.